This note documents a single T cell receptor (beta chain) sequence. The specificity of this receptor is unknown. No base quality values were provided; no much bigger clone lies one nucleotide off. RNA was extracted using the RNeasy kit, and about 0.45 to 1 ug of the RNA was reverse transcribed with random hexamers. The immunoSEQ multiplex PCR assay, which covers 54 Vbeta and 13 Jbeta segments, was used to amplify TCR beta CDR3 regions. Bias from PCR amplification was corrected by using a synthetic template baseline for primer optimization and for computational correction. Per the authors' processing: Reads were assigned to V, D and J genes according to IMGT and analyzed in immunoSEQ Analyzer, with only productive sequences retained. To calculate clonality, Shannon entropy was normalized by log2 of the number of productive unique sequences and then subtracted from one. Public and private clones were assessed among the 100 most prevalent clones of each patient and control. A clone was defined as Susac-specific if it was absent from the healthy and MS cohorts, from about 1,100 published viral clones and from other ImmuneACCESS disease sequences. TCRdb handled the public reads itself, with Q25 trimming in fastp and clone calling in MiXCR, and kept productive beta chains. All rows with the same CDR3 protein become a single entry with the most common DNA and genes. These V and J calls rely on TCRdb rather than the paper's analysis. For this sample the table gives around 170,000 distinct CDR3 sequences, of which 94% were detected only once. Approximately 0.11% of the sample comes from the top ten.

This sample is drawn from a study of CD8 T cells in Susac syndrome (dated by TCRdb to 2018 to 2020). General notes on the study: Of the Susac syndrome patients who were sequenced, roughly 6 had clinically active disease and eight were in clinical remission. At blood withdrawal, Susac syndrome patients were therapy-naive, treated with corticosteroids (with IVIg additionally given to some), or treated with IVIg alone. Whether CD8+ T cell activation and differentiation in Susac syndrome was antigen driven was tested using repertoire sequencing. General study outcomes and caveats: No clonal expansion was detected in the CD4+ T cell repertoire of Susac syndrome patients. The study acknowledged that relatively few individuals were included in the TCR sequencing and HLA analysis.

Peripheral blood CD8+ and CD4+ T cells from healthy donors, Susac syndrome patients and multiple sclerosis patients were profiled using high-throughput TCR beta sequencing. The Susac syndrome patients fulfilled recently defined diagnostic criteria for definite or probable disease. CD8+ TEMRA cells were enriched by FACS, while bulk CD8+ and CD4+ T cells were purified by magnetic negative isolation. Blood was drawn into EDTA tubes, processed within 24 hours, and PBMCs were isolated by density gradient centrifugation. PBMCs intended for TCR sequencing were cryopreserved in liquid nitrogen and were subsequently thawed in a 37 degrees C water bath. Purity of sorted or isolated CD4+, CD8+ and CD8+ TEMRA cells was at least 90%. For CDR1 and CDR2, the germline V gene lists SQVTM and ANQGSEA. Relative to germline, V is missing 4 bases and J is missing 5 bases, with 5 bases of the junction outside any gene match. The CDR3 spans 13 residues, from the cysteine through the phenylalanine. Just CDR3 DNA is preserved here, 39 bases in frame from base 1.

Input material: CD4+ T cells from PBMCs. Recombination linked TRBV29-1 to TRBJ2-1; TRBD1 aligns with 7 central bases. This TCR derives from a human donor with Susac syndrome. The CDR3 region has the sequence CSVVRGPDNEQFF. The DNA sequence is as follows: TGCAGCGTTGTTAGGGGGCCTGACAATGAGCAGTTCTTC.